This is a list of T cell receptor beta chains from one sample in a study of blood T cell repertoires in COVID-19. The repertoire was sequenced with immunoSEQ multiplex PCR; TCRdb's copy has only in-frame clones and lacks some. The sample includes some 56,000 clones, 70% to 90% of them seen just once. The source material was peripheral blood. The receptors come from a human donor in a cohort sampled during active COVID-19. The CDR3 runs from the conserved cysteine through the conserved F or W. D genes are given only for firm matches. Clone size, where shown, is once, few, many, or a class for clones that have expanded.

v_call	j_call	clone_size	d_call	cdr3_nt	cdr3_aa
TRBV29-1	TRBJ2-5	-	-	TGCAGCGTTGTTGAGGAGACCCAGTACTTC	CSVVEETQYF
TRBV18	TRBJ1-1	-	TRBD1	TGTGCCAGCTCACCAGAGGGGGCGCAGCGTCCTTTCTTT	CASSPEGAQRPFF
TRBV19	TRBJ2-1	-	TRBD1	TGTGCCAGTAGTATAGATACAGGGGCGTACAATGAGCAGTTCTTC	CASSIDTGAYNEQFF
TRBV9	TRBJ1-1	-	-	TGTGCCAGCAGCTTCGGGGGAGGGACTGAAGCTTTCTTT	CASSFGGGTEAFF
TRBV11-3	TRBJ2-1	-	-	TGTGCCAGCAGCTTAGATTTCAGTGAGCAGTTCTTC	CASSLDFSEQFF
TRBV5-1	TRBJ1-3	-	TRBD1	TGCGCCAGCAGCCCCCTCGAGGGGGCCAGAAACACCATATATTTT	CASSPLEGARNTIYF
TRBV18	TRBJ2-2	-	-	TGTGCCAGCTCACCGAGGGAAGCGGTCGCCGGGGAGCTGTTTTTT	CASSPREAVAGELFF
TRBV2	TRBJ2-5	-	-	TGTGCCAGCTTTAAAGGAGTTTTTGAGACCCAGTACTTC	CASFKGVFETQYF
TRBV7-2	TRBJ2-3	few	TRBD2	TGTGCCAGCAGCTTAGAAGCGGGTCGGGCGGGGGACTCAGATACGCAGTATTTT	CASSLEAGRAGDSDTQYF
TRBV4-3	TRBJ2-7	once	TRBD1	TGCGCCAGCAGCATGTACAGGGGAAGCTACGAGCAGTACTTC	CASSMYRGSYEQYF
TRBV24-1	TRBJ1-2	-	-	TGTGCCACCAGTAACGGGCCCGGGGCAGGGGATGGCTACACCTTC	CATSNGPGAGDGYTF